This record looks at one TCR beta chain sequence and its context. Original handling: Reference gene primer amplification yielded estimated nucleated cell counts. Data came from immunoSEQ multiplex PCR; TCRdb stores just in-frame clones and leaves some out. V and J calls and clone size are those listed in that table; D and trimming were worked out from the DNA. The table lists 150,000 to 200,000 clones, roughly 82% of them singletons, with about 7.8% in the top ten. Seattle patient enrollment occurred during active infection, with longitudinal follow-up thereafter. The data stem from a study of blood T cell repertoires in COVID-19. Across the study: Spain, Italy and the United States supplied samples that represented acute and convalescent COVID-19. In each case, the material was cDNA or gDNA derived from T cells, B-cell-depleted T cells, or PBMCs.

This CDR3 is 12 amino acids long. Germline CDR1 and CDR2: SQVTM and ANQGSEA. The junction had 4 bases not matched to a gene; V was cut back by 7 bases and J by 4 bases. The gene calls are TRBV29-1 and TRBJ2-7; 10 bases line up with TRBD1. The receptor comes from an older woman with COVID-19, enrolled during active disease. The sample was peripheral blood. This CDR3 reads CSGGQGVYEQYF. As DNA, the CDR3 is TGCAGCGGTGGACAGGGGGTTTACGAGCAGTACTTC.